This TCR beta chain stems from a study of T cell changes during pregnancy in multiple sclerosis. Per germline, CDR1 SGHDN and CDR2 FVKESK. V gave up 4 bases and J gave up 2 bases; unmatched junction bases: 3. CDR3 size: 14 residues. This clone was detected only once. Measured with immunoSEQ multiplex PCR; TCRdb has only the in-frame clones, and not every one. The sample carries tens of thousands of clones, approximately 89% recorded once. The J gene is TRBJ2-7, the V gene TRBV14, with TRBD1 matching over 9 bases. This TCR was recovered from a female donor with multiple sclerosis, enrolled in a pregnancy study. The sample consisted of CD8+ T cells from peripheral blood mononuclear cells, taken in the third trimester of pregnancy. The chain's CDR3 is CASSPGTGPYEQYF. The CDR3, as DNA: TGTGCCAGCAGCCCCGGGACAGGGCCCTACGAGCAGTACTTC.